This T cell receptor (beta chain) came from a study of blood T cell repertoires in COVID-19. Turning to the study itself: From the United States, Italy and Spain came samples of acute and convalescent COVID-19. From T cells, B-cell-depleted T cells, or PBMCs came the material, which was cDNA or gDNA.

This CDR3 region has 16 residues. Germline V gene sequence: CDR1 SEHNR, CDR2 FQNEAQ (reference sequence). J was trimmed by 8 bases and V by 2 bases; bases with no gene match: 9. As processed by the authors: For nucleated cells, counts were estimated from reference gene primer amplification. TCRdb's table, derived via immunoSEQ multiplex PCR, lists solely in-frame clones and lacks some. V and J calls plus clone size are reproduced from that table; the DNA served to infer D and trimming. Of around 470,000 clones listed, 90% are singletons. Participants' own reports of clinical history determined their cohort assignment.

The TCR was taken from a man in his late teens or twenties who had recovered from COVID-19. This sequence joins TRBV7-9 and TRBJ2-2; 9 bases are a match to TRBD2. The sample comprised PBMCs or T cells enriched from blood (not recorded which). The CDR3 region has the DNA TGTGCCAGCAGCTTATTCTGGCGGGGGGGCCGAGGGGAGCTGTTTTTT. Translation: CASSLFWRGGRGELFF. The full variable domain, rest sourced from reference TRBV7-9 and TRBJ2-2, is DTGVSQNPRHKITKRGQNVTFRCDPISEHNRLYWYRQTLGQGPEFLTYFQNEAQLEKSRLLSDRFSAERPKGSFSTLEIQRTEQGDSAMYLCASSLFWRGGRGELFFGEGSRLTVL.